The 18 T cell receptor beta chains below come from one sample, sequenced in a study of T cells after yellow fever vaccination. TCRdb independently ran MiXCR on the 5' RACE reads; one entry per CDR3 protein. This table holds 250,000 to 350,000 distinct CDR3 sequences, around 4.5% found once. Material: PBMCs, obtained 15 days after the yellow fever booster vaccination. These receptors were obtained from a man aged 18-30 years who received the YFV17D yellow fever vaccine.

This clonotype was found many times. CDR3 amino acids: CSAPPSGGQVGDTQYF. The CDR3, as DNA: TGCAGTGCTCCCCCTAGCGGGGGCCAAGTAGGAGATACGCAGTATTTT. J is TRBJ2-3 and V is TRBV20-1; 10 bases agree with TRBD2. The V gene's germline CDR1 is DFQATT and CDR2 SNEGSKA (reference sequence). The CDR3 has 16 amino acids. With V trimmed by 5 bases and J by 5 bases, 13 bases remained unmatched.

This clonotype was detected a few times. The V and J genes are TRBV18 and TRBJ1-1; D uncertain. Germline CDR1 reads KGHSH; CDR2 reads LQKENI. Trimming pared 6 bases from V and 0 bases from J, leaving 11 bases between. The CDR3 is 14 residues long. The DNA for the CDR3 is TGTGCCAGCTCGCCCAGAAACATGAACACTGAAGCTTTCTTT. The encoded protein is CASSPRNMNTEAFF.

This clonotype has just a few counts. V usage is TRBV10-3 and J usage is TRBJ2-7; 8 nucleotides match TRBD2. V trimming: 5 bases; J trimming: 3 bases; junction bases outside the gene matches: 3. The CDR3 is 13 amino acids. Germline values: CDR1 ENHRY, CDR2 SYGVKD. CDR3 coding DNA: TGTGCCATCAGTACAAGCGGGGGCTACGAGCAGTACTTC. Protein sequence: CAISTSGGYEQYF.

The rearrangement joins TRBV7-2 to TRBJ2-7; 8 nucleotides align to TRBD2. The germline V gene has CDR1 SGHTA and CDR2 FQGNSA. The CDR3 spans 14 residues. Unmatched junction bases numbered 8, after V lost 4 bases and J lost 6 bases. The CDR3 here is CASSWRSTSAEQYF. CDR3 in DNA: TGTGCCAGCAGCTGGAGGTCGACTAGCGCCGAGCAGTACTTC.

This clonotype was counted many times. The chain combines TRBV5-5 with TRBJ2-5; 8 bases line up with TRBD1. The V gene's germline CDR1 is SGHKS and CDR2 YYEKEE (reference sequence). The CDR3 totals 14 residues. With V trimmed by 4 bases and J by 3 bases, 5 bases remained unmatched. CDR3 DNA: TGTGCCAGCAGCCCGGGACAGGACAAAGAGACCCAGTACTTC. Protein sequence: CASSPGQDKETQYF.

This clonotype was observed a handful of times. V usage is TRBV7-2 and J usage is TRBJ2-5; 16 bases are a match to TRBD2. J lost 3 bases, V lost 5 bases, and 3 bases had no gene match. The CDR3 is 16 residues long. Per the germline V gene, CDR1 is SGHTA and CDR2 is FQGNSA. The CDR3 sequence: CASSRGLAGGKETQYF. The CDR3 DNA is TGTGCCAGCAGCCGGGGACTAGCGGGGGGGAAAGAGACCCAGTACTTC.

This sequence joins TRBV20-1 and TRBJ1-2; D perhaps matches TRBD1 (5 bases). The V and J ends lost 3 bases and 9 bases respectively, with 20 bases between them. CDR1 is DFQATT and CDR2 is SNEGSKA in the germline V gene (reference sequence). This CDR3 is 14 amino acids long. Here the CDR3 DNA reads TGCAGTGCTAGGTCCGCGGCAGGGACCTCGAGCTACACCTTC. Amino acid sequence: CSARSAAGTSSYTF.

This chain joins TRBV19 and TRBJ1-6; D gene unclear. Trimming left V 4 bases short and J 14 bases short, with 21 bases between. CDR1 and CDR2 from the germline V gene are LNHDA and SQIVND (reference sequence). The CDR3 totals 15 residues. The CDR3 spells CASSKWGALRGALHF. The CDR3, as DNA: TGTGCCAGTAGTAAGTGGGGAGCCCTACGTGGGGCCCTCCACTTT.

The chain uses TRBV11-2 and TRBJ1-2, with D possibly being TRBD1 (6 bases). Trimming shortened V by 0 bases and J by 4 bases, and 12 bases separated the two germline ends. The CDR3 is 15 amino acids. The germline gives CDR1 SGHAT, CDR2 FQNNGV. The CDR3 DNA reads as TGTGCCAGCAGCTTAGATCAGGGGACTCGCTATGGCTACACCTTC. Translation gives CASSLDQGTRYGYTF.

This clonotype has just a few counts. The chain carries TRBV29-1 and TRBJ2-2; D ambiguous. Trimming left V 1 base short and J 7 bases short, with 7 bases between. Looked up from germline, CDR1 is SQVTM and CDR2 is ANQGSEA. CDR3 size: 12 residues. CDR3 DNA: TGCAGCGTTGAAGGGACGCTCGGGGAGCTGTTTTTT. Its protein is CSVEGTLGELFF.

In its sample, this clonotype was seen once. J is TRBJ1-2 and V is TRBV19; no clear D gene. The CDR3 has 12 amino acids. The germline CDR1 and CDR2 sequences are LNHDA and SQIVND (reference sequence). Trimming took off 9 bases at V and 4 bases at J, with 12 bases between the two ends. This CDR3 is CASGRAGYGYTF. The CDR3 DNA reads TGTGCCAGCGGCCGGGCGGGCTATGGCTACACCTTC.

This clonotype was counted at least ten times. The chain carries TRBV5-1 and TRBJ1-4; tentative D call: TRBD1 (5 bases). CDR1 SGHRS and CDR2 YFSETQ come from the germline V gene. The CDR3 is 16 residues long. Trimming removed 0 bases from V and 8 bases from J, with 17 bases in between. Here the CDR3 reads CASSLAGGRAGEKLFF. The CDR3 nucleotides are TGCGCCAGCAGCTTGGCAGGAGGCAGGGCGGGAGAAAAACTGTTTTTT. The whole variable domain, filled in from reference TRBV5-1 and TRBJ1-4, reads KAGVTQTPRYLIKTRGQQVTLSCSPISGHRSVSWYQQTPGQGLQFLFEYFSETQRNKGNFPGRFSGRQFSNSRSEMNVSTLELGDSALYLCASSLAGGRAGEKLFFGSGTQLSVL.

The V and J genes are TRBV6-5 and TRBJ2-7, with TRBD2 matching over 12 bases. The germline V gene encodes CDR1 MNHEY and CDR2 SVGAGI. V lost 0 bases and J lost 2; bases outside the gene matches: 2. The CDR3 has 16 amino acids. The CDR3 DNA follows: TGTGCCAGCAGTTACTCGGGACTAGCGGGTGCCTACGAGCAGTACTTC. This sequence encodes CASSYSGLAGAYEQYF.

The genes are TRBV7-8 and TRBJ2-3; D gene unclear. Looked up from germline, CDR1 is SGHVS and CDR2 is FQNEAQ. With 3 bases removed from V and 3 bases from J, the gap between germline ends came to 4 bases. This CDR3 spans 12 amino acids. CDR3 amino acids: CASSFQTDTQYF. The CDR3 DNA reads TGTGCCAGCAGCTTTCAAACAGATACGCAGTATTTT.

In its sample, this clonotype was seen many times. The V and J genes are TRBV12-3 or TRBV12-4 and TRBJ2-2; TRBD1 matches 11 bases. The CDR3 has 14 residues. The V gene end was trimmed by 6 bases and the J gene end by 6 bases; junction bases not matched to a gene: 3. The CDR3 reads CASSGTGGSGELFF. The CDR3 coding sequence is TGTGCCAGCAGCGGGACAGGGGGTTCCGGGGAGCTGTTTTTT.

This clonotype has at least ten counts. The CDR3 here is CASSLIGNPGTDTQYF. The CDR3 nucleotides read TGTGCCAGCAGCTTAATAGGGAACCCTGGCACAGATACGCAGTATTTT. The chain carries TRBV7-6 and TRBJ2-3; D gene ambiguous. Germline lookup yields CDR1 SGHVS and CDR2 FNYEAQ. The CDR3 spans 16 residues. Trimming cost V 2 bases and J 1 base, with 13 bases left between them.

Many counts were recorded for this clonotype. The V gene is TRBV30, the J gene TRBJ2-7; 8 bases map to TRBD1. Unmatched junction bases numbered 8, after V lost 4 bases and J lost 6 bases. Germline V gene data show CDR1 as GTSNPN and CDR2 as SVGIG (reference sequence). The CDR3 length is 13 residues. This chain's CDR3 is CAWTGQGRIEQYF. CDR3 DNA sequence: TGTGCCTGGACCGGACAGGGAAGGATCGAGCAGTACTTC.

The genes are TRBV3-1 and TRBJ2-2; D uncertain. V lost 6 bases to trimming and J lost 6 bases, with 11 bases between them. The CDR3 covers 13 residues. The germline CDR1 and CDR2 sequences are LGHDT and YNNKEL (reference sequence). As DNA, the CDR3 is TGTGCCAGCAGTCGAACTGGGGCCGGGGAGCTGTTTTTT. It is translated as CASSRTGAGELFF.